The rows below give T cell receptor beta chains drawn from one sample of a study of CD8+ T cells in alopecia areata. Clones were sequenced by immunoSEQ multiplex PCR, and TCRdb holds only the in-frame ones, with some missing. This table has about 120,000 clones, approximately 59% appearing once. Material: CD8+ T cells sorted from blood, obtained at week 4, from a patient treated with tofacitinib. The receptors originated from a human donor with alopecia areata. The CDR3 runs from the conserved cysteine through the conserved F or W. The order of the fields is J gene, V gene, CDR3 protein.

>TRBJ2-5|TRBV15
CATSRDFGVETQYF
>TRBJ1-5|TRBV7-9
CASSLGTVNQPQHF
>TRBJ1-2|TRBV10-3
CAISERAVIKRGGYTF
>TRBJ2-2|TRBV30
CAWRGLAGGYTGELFF
>TRBJ1-1|TRBV29-1
CSGRQQNTEAFF
>TRBJ2-5|TRBV19
CATSSGAETQYF
>TRBJ2-7|TRBV27
CASSLPGNEQYF
>TRBJ2-5|TRBV2
CASSGTRHQETQYF
>TRBJ2-7|TRBV30
CAWSVGTGGDEQYF
>TRBJ2-3|TRBV7-9
CASSLVGLAGPSTDTQYF